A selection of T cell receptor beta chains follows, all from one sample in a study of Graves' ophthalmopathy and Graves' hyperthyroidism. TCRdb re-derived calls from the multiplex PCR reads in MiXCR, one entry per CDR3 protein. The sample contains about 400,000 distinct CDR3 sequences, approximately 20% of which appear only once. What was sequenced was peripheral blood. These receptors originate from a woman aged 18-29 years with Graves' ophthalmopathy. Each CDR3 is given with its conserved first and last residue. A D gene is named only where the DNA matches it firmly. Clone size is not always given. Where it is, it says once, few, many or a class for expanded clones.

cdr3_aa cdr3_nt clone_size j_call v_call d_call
CASSPPSEGIYEQYF TGTGCCAGCAGTCCCCCCTCAGAGGGGATTTACGAGCAGTACTTC many TRBJ2-7 TRBV6-1 .
CASSELRHFPSGEAFF TGTGCCAGCAGTGAACTCAGGCACTTCCCCTCGGGTGAAGCTTTCTTT many TRBJ1-1 TRBV6-1 .
CASSFPTGSDDTEAFF TGTGCCAGCAGTTTCCCGACAGGATCCGACGACACTGAAGCTTTCTTT . TRBJ1-1 TRBV12-3/TRBV12-4 .
CASSYRVGNTGELFF TGTGCCAGCAGCTACAGGGTTGGGAACACCGGGGAGCTGTTTTTT few TRBJ2-2 TRBV6-2/TRBV6-3 .
CAWSHGGQSYEQYF TGTGCCTGGAGTCATGGGGGGCAGTCCTACGAGCAGTACTTC many TRBJ2-7 TRBV30 .
CASQGRAEYQETQYF TGTGCCAGCCAAGGACGGGCAGAATACCAAGAGACCCAGTACTTC many TRBJ2-5 TRBV6-1 .
CASGDPMNTEAFF TGCGCCAGCGGGGACCCCATGAACACTGAAGCTTTCTTT many TRBJ1-1 TRBV5-1 .
CASSLEFSTGELFF TGTGCCAGCAGCTTAGAGTTCTCTACCGGGGAGCTGTTTTTT . TRBJ2-2 TRBV7-2 .
CAWDRSNQPQHF TGTGCCTGGGACAGGAGCAATCAGCCCCAGCATTTT many TRBJ1-5 TRBV30 .
CASSVVGDSYNEQFF TGTGCCAGCAGCGTAGTGGGGGACTCCTACAATGAGCAGTTCTTC . TRBJ2-1 TRBV9 .
CASSRPGRTEQYF TGTGCCAGCAGCCGACCGGGACGGACGGAGCAGTACTTC many TRBJ2-7 TRBV11-2 .
CASGRRGGQPYEQYF TGTGCCAGCGGTAGACGGGGGGGGCAACCCTACGAGCAGTACTTC . TRBJ2-7 TRBV28 TRBD2
CASSPEATRNTEAFF TGTGCCAGCTCACCAGAGGCAACTAGGAACACTGAAGCTTTCTTT many TRBJ1-1 TRBV18 .
CASSGGSSGYTYEQYF TGTGCCAGCAGCGGTGGATCGTCAGGGTATACCTACGAGCAGTACTTC many TRBJ2-7 TRBV7-9 .
CASSYYLQGYGYTF TGTGCCAGCAGTTACTACCTTCAGGGCTATGGCTACACCTTC once TRBJ1-2 TRBV6-5 .
CASSQVLQGGRKAFF TGTGCCAGCAGCCAAGTTCTTCAGGGGGGCAGAAAAGCTTTCTTT many TRBJ1-1 TRBV3-1 TRBD1
CSARDLTGFTEAFF TGCAGTGCTAGAGATTTAACAGGGTTCACTGAAGCTTTCTTT many TRBJ1-1 TRBV20-1 .
CSVDPGIAGTIQETQYF TGCAGCGTTGATCCCGGGATAGCGGGGACTATCCAAGAGACCCAGTACTTC many TRBJ2-5 TRBV29-1 TRBD2
CASSLMVAGGPRTGELFF TGTGCCAGCAGCTTAATGGTAGCGGGGGGGCCGAGAACCGGGGAGCTGTTTTTT many TRBJ2-2 TRBV11-3 TRBD2
CASKGIETQYF TGTGCCAGCAAGGGTATTGAGACCCAGTACTTC many TRBJ2-5 TRBV6-2/TRBV6-3 .
CSVPGQGAPGELFF TGCAGTGTCCCGGGACAGGGGGCACCGGGGGAGCTGTTTTTT many TRBJ2-2 TRBV20-1 TRBD1
CASGFMGGYTF TGTGCTAGTGGCTTTATGGGGGGCTACACCTTC . TRBJ1-2 TRBV12-5 .
CASSLGTGSQPQHF TGTGCCAGCAGCCTAGGGACAGGGTCACAGCCCCAGCATTTT many TRBJ1-5 TRBV7-2 TRBD1
CSARVNAGAGGIQYF TGCAGTGCTAGAGTTAATGCGGGAGCGGGAGGCATTCAGTACTTC many TRBJ2-4 TRBV20-1 TRBD2
CASSLRGGASSEQYF TGTGCCAGCAGCTTGCGAGGGGGGGCCAGTTCCGAGCAGTACTTC many TRBJ2-7 TRBV7-2 .
CATSRPGQGEDYGYTF TGTGCCACCAGCAGACCGGGACAGGGGGAGGACTATGGCTACACCTTC . TRBJ1-2 TRBV15 TRBD1
CSARVGQGRTYEQYF TGCAGTGCTAGAGTTGGACAGGGTCGGACCTACGAGCAGTACTTC . TRBJ2-7 TRBV20-1 TRBD1
CAWSVGAGGPTEQYF TGTGCCTGGAGTGTTGGGGCAGGGGGTCCTACCGAGCAGTACTTC many TRBJ2-7 TRBV30 TRBD1
CASSYGGAFPYEQYF TGTGCCAGCAGTTACGGAGGGGCCTTCCCCTACGAGCAGTACTTC many TRBJ2-7 TRBV6-2/TRBV6-3 .
CASSEGHQGDEQYF TGCGCCAGCAGTGAGGGACATCAGGGGGACGAGCAGTACTTC many TRBJ2-7 TRBV10-1 TRBD1
CASSLGGITGNTIYF TGTGCCAGCAGTTTAGGCGGAATCACTGGAAACACCATATATTTT many TRBJ1-3 TRBV12-3/TRBV12-4 .
CASSLEGTVSSYEQYF TGTGCCAGCAGCTTAGAGGGGACAGTGAGCTCCTACGAGCAGTACTTC many TRBJ2-7 TRBV11-2 TRBD1
CASSQWGLAGAYEQYF TGTGCCAGCAGCCAATGGGGCCTAGCGGGGGCATACGAGCAGTACTTC many TRBJ2-7 TRBV28 TRBD2
CASSYTGELFF TGTGCCAGCAGTTACACCGGGGAGCTGTTTTTT many TRBJ2-2 TRBV28 .
CATSRDGRTGPNYGYTF TGTGCCACCAGCAGAGACGGCCGGACAGGGCCCAACTATGGCTACACCTTC many TRBJ1-2 TRBV15 TRBD1
CAWGGFGTEAFF TGTGCCTGGGGGGGCTTTGGTACTGAAGCTTTCTTT many TRBJ1-1 TRBV30 .
CASSHHRAEAFF TGCGCCAGCAGCCACCACAGGGCTGAAGCTTTCTTT many TRBJ1-1 TRBV4-1 .
CASSPARGGAFF TGTGCCAGCAGTCCTGCGAGGGGGGGAGCTTTCTTT many TRBJ1-1 TRBV27 .
CASSPAGQDEKLFF TGTGCCAGCAGCCCGGCAGGGCAGGATGAAAAACTGTTTTTT . TRBJ1-4 TRBV4-2 .
CASRGAQGSGANVLTF TGTGCCAGCAGAGGCGCGCAGGGCTCTGGGGCCAACGTCCTGACTTTC few TRBJ2-6 TRBV12-3/TRBV12-4 .